These 9 T cell receptor beta chains came from one sample sequenced in a study of CD8+CD57+ T cells in acquired aplastic anemia. Genomic DNA was employed as the template in profiling TCR beta VDJ and CDR3. TCRdb passed the reads through MiXCR, listing each CDR3 protein once. The sample carries 350,000 to 450,000 distinct CDR3 sequences, 65% to 80% recorded once. What was sequenced was sorted CD4+, CD8+, or CD8+CD57+ T cells (not recorded which) from PBMCs. These receptors came from a human donor in good health, serving as a control.

The genes are TRBV11-2 and TRBJ2-5; the D gene is possibly TRBD2 (6 bases). Germline V gives CDR1 SGHAT, CDR2 FQNNGV. V was pared by 6 bases and J by 5 bases, with 13 bases between. The CDR3 has 13 amino acids. CDR3 region: CASSLMAGETQYF. In nucleotides, the CDR3 is TGTGCCAGCAGTTTAATGGCGGGGGAGACCCAGTACTTC.

Points on this clonotype: Compared with germline, one end of the junction differs, possibly owing to a read error. The chain carries TRBV19 and TRBJ2-3; D unresolved. Germline CDR1 is LNHDA and CDR2 is SQIVND (reference sequence). The length of the CDR3 is 12 residues. The chain's CDR3 is CAGSMRTDTQYF. The CDR3 DNA reads TGTGCCGGTAGTATGCGTACAGATACGCAGTATTTT.

Regarding this clonotype: Mismatch with germline at one junction end may stem from a read error. The V gene is TRBV2, the J gene TRBJ2-4; D uncertain. The CDR3 is made up of 12 amino acids. Germline CDR1 SNHLY, CDR2 FYNNEI. The CDR3 bases are TGTGCCAGCACTGTCGCCACAAACATGCAGTACTTC. Encoded protein: CASTVATNMQYF. The entire variable domain, with the rest obtained from reference TRBV2 and TRBJ2-4, is as follows: EPEVTQTPSHQVTQMGQEVILRCVPISNHLYFYWYRQILGQKVEFLVSFYNNEISEKSEIFDDQFSVERPDGSNFTLKIRSTKLEDSAMYFCASTVATNMQYFGAGTRLSVL.

On this clonotype itself: Lacking the conserved final phenylalanine or tryptophan, this CDR3 likely reflects a read error. It is unclear where the CDR3 begins or ends on the DNA, so no DNA is shown, and the CDR3 is as TCRdb lists it. V usage is TRBV2 and J usage is TRBJ1-2; TRBD1, the table's D call, was not compared with the DNA. The germline V gene has CDR1 SNHLY and CDR2 FYNNEI. With termini counted, the CDR3 has 13 amino acids. The CDR3 spells CASRWTGVFSPLH.

Remarks on this clonotype: The conserved closing phenylalanine or tryptophan is absent in this CDR3, likely reflecting a read error. It is unclear where the CDR3 begins or ends on the DNA, so no DNA is shown, and the CDR3 is as TCRdb lists it. The V call is TRBV2, the J call TRBJ1-6. CDR1 is SNHLY, CDR2 FYNNEI, per germline. The CDR3 comprises 15 residues, both ends counted. The CDR3 region is CASSGTGRETPYFRP.

This clonotype was counted once. This may be a read error: a much more frequent sequence differs by one nucleotide. The V and J genes are TRBV20-1 and TRBJ2-5; D could derive from TRBD1 or TRBD2 (5 bases each). The V end was cut by 5 bases, the J end by 5 bases, with 21 bases between. The CDR3 is made up of 15 amino acids. Germline assignment: CDR1 DFQATT and CDR2 SNEGSKA (reference sequence). The CDR3, as DNA: TGCAGTGCTGGAGGTATAAGGGGCCCCCAGGAGACCCAGTACTTC. It specifies CSAGGIRGPQETQYF.

This clonotype appeared once. This likely comes from a read error, as the CDR3 has no conserved phenylalanine or tryptophan at its end. The DNA is left out, because the CDR3 cannot be placed on it with certainty; the CDR3 is given as TCRdb lists it. J is TRBJ2-5 and V is TRBV19; TRBD2, the D gene given by the table, was not confirmed from the DNA. Germline values: CDR1 LNHDA, CDR2 SQIVND (reference sequence). The CDR3 adds up to 15 amino acids, both ends counted. The CDR3 region is CASSITEEPQYFGPV.

As for this clonotype: In this CDR3 the conserved last residue, phenylalanine or tryptophan, is missing, so a read error is likely. The DNA is left out, because the CDR3 cannot be placed on it with certainty; the CDR3 is given as TCRdb lists it. V is TRBV2 and J is TRBJ2-5; the table's D call, TRBD1, has no DNA check behind it. The V gene's germline CDR1 is SNHLY and CDR2 FYNNEI. Counting both end residues, the CDR3 totals 16 amino acids. The CDR3 reads CASRTGAISYEQYFGP.

There are many counts of this clonotype. The rearrangement joins TRBV12-3 or TRBV12-4 to TRBJ1-5, with TRBD1 as a possible D gene (6 bases). The CDR3 spans 14 residues. The ends were cut back, 6 bases at V and 5 bases at J, with 14 bases in the middle. In DNA, the CDR3 is TGTGCCAGCAGAAGAGAGGGGGGCCATCAGCCCCAGCATTTT. This sequence encodes CASRREGGHQPQHF.